The entry below gives a single T cell receptor beta chain sequence along with its context. The data were taken from a study of blood T cell repertoires in COVID-19. About the research overall: Sites in the United States, Italy and Spain provided acute and convalescent COVID-19 samples.

The V gene's germline CDR1 is MNHNS and CDR2 SASEGT. J lost 5 bases, V lost 3 bases, and 9 bases had no gene match. The CDR3 runs to 17 residues. TCRdb keeps only in-frame clones here, not all; method: immunoSEQ multiplex PCR. The repertoire holds 180,000 or so clones, with around four fifths as singletons. The source of this sequence is a woman between 40 and 50 years old with COVID-19, enrolled during active disease. The source material was peripheral blood. The V and J genes are TRBV6-1 and TRBJ2-2; 10 nucleotides match TRBD2. The CDR3 is CASSEGGSGGPTGELFF. CDR3 bases: TGTGCCAGCAGTGAGGGAGGTAGCGGGGGGCCGACCGGGGAGCTGTTTTTT.